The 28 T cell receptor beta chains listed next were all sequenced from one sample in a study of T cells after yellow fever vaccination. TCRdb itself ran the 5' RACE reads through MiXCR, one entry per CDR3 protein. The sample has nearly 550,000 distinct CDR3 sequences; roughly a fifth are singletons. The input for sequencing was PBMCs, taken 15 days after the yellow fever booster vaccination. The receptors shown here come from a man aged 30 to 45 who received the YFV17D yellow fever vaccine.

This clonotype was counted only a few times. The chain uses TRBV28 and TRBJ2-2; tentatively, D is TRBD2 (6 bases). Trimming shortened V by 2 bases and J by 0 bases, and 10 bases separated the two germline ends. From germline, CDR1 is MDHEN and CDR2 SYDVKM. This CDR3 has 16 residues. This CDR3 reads CASSLRGLPNTGELFF. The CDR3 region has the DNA TGTGCCAGCAGTTTAAGGGGACTTCCGAACACCGGGGAGCTGTTTTTT.

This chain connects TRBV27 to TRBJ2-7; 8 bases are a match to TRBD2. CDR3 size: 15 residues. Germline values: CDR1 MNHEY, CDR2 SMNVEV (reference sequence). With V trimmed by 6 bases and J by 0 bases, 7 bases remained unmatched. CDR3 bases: TGTGCCAGCAGCCGACTAGCGACCAGCTCCTACGAGCAGTACTTC. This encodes CASSRLATSSYEQYF.

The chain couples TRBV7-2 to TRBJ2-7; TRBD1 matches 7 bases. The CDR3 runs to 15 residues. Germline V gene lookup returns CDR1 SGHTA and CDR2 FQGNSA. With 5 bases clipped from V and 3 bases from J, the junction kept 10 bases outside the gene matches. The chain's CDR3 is CASSEPGQTNYEQYF. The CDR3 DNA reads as TGTGCCAGCAGCGAACCGGGACAGACCAACTACGAGCAGTACTTC.

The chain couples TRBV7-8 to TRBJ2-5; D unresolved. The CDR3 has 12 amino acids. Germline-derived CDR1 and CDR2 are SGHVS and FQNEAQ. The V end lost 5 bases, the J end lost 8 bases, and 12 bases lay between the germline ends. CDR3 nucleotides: TGTGCCAGCAGCCCCATGGGCCGTACCCAGTACTTC. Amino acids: CASSPMGRTQYF.

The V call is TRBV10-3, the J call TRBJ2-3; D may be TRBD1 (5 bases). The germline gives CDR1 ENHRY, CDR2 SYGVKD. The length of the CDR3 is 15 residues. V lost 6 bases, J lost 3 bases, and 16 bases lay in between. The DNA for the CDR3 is TGTGCCATCAGCCCTGGAGATTCAGGGACAGATACGCAGTATTTT. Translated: CAISPGDSGTDTQYF.

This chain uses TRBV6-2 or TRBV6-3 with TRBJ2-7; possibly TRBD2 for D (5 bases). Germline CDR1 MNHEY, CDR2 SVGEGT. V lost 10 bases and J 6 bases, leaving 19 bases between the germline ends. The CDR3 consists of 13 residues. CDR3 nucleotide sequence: TGTGCCACCTTCCACCGAGCGGACGTCGAGCAGTACTTC. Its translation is CATFHRADVEQYF.

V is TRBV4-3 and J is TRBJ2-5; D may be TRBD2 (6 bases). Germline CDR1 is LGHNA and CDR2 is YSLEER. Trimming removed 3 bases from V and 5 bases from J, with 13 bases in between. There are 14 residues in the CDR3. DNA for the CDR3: TGCGCCAGCAGCCACGGGACTGAGGGGGAGACCCAGTACTTC. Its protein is CASSHGTEGETQYF.

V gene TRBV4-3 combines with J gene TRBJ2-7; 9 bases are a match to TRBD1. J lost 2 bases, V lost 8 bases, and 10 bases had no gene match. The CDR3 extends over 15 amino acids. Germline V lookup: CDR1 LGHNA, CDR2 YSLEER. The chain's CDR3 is CASARQGQGPYEQYF. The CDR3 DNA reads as TGCGCCAGCGCCCGACAGGGACAGGGACCCTACGAGCAGTACTTC.

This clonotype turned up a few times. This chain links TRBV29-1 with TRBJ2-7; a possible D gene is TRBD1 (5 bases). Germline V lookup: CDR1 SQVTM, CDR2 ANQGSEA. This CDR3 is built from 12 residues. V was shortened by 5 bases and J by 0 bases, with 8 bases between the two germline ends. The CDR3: CSVSQDSYEQYF. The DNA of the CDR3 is TGCAGCGTTTCACAGGACTCCTACGAGCAGTACTTC.

CDR3 nucleotides: TGTGCCAGCAGTACGGAGGGCCGCTCAGATACGCAGTATTTT. This translates into CASSTEGRSDTQYF. The chain is built from TRBV28 and TRBJ2-3, with TRBD2 as a possible D gene (6 bases). The CDR3 runs to 14 residues. Germline CDR1 MDHEN, CDR2 SYDVKM. V lost 5 bases, J lost 4 bases, and 13 bases lay in between.

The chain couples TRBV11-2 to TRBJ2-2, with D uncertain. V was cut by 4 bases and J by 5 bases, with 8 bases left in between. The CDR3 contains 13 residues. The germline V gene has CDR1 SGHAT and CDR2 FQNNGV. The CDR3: CASSSQRTGELFF. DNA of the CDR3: TGTGCCAGCAGCTCACAGAGAACCGGGGAGCTGTTTTTT.

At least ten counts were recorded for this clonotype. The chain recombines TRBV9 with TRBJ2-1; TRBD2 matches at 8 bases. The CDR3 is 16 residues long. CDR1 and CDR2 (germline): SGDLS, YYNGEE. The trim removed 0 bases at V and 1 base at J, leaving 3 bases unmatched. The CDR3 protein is CASSVVAGGSYNEQFF. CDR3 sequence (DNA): TGTGCCAGCAGCGTAGTGGCGGGAGGTTCCTACAATGAGCAGTTCTTC.

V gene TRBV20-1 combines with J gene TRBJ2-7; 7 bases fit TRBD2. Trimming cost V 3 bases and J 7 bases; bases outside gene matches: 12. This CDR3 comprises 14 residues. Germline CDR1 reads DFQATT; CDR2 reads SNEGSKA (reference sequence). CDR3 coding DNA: TGCAGTGCTAGTCAGACTAGCTTGGCGGGGGAGCAGTACTTC. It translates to CSASQTSLAGEQYF.

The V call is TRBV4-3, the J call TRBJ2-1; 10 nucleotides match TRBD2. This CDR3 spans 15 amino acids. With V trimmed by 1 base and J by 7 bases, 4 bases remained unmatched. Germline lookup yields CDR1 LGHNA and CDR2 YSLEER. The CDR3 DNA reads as TGCGCCAGCAGCCAAGCTGGACTAGCGGCTAATGAGCAGTTCTTC. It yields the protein CASSQAGLAANEQFF.

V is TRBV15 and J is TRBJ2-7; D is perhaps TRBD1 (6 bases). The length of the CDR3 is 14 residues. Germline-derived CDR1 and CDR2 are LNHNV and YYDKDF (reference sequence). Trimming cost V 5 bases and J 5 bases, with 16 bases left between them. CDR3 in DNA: TGTGCCACCAGCTACCGGGACACCGAACACGAGCAGTACTTC. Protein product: CATSYRDTEHEQYF.

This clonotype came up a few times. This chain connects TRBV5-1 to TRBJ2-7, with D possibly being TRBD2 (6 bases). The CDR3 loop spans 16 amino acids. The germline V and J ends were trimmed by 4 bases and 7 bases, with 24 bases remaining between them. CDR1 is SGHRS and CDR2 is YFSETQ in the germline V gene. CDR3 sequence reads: CASSLPEPGPAGEQYF. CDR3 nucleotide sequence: TGCGCCAGCAGCCTTCCCGAACCGGGTCCCGCGGGAGAGCAGTACTTC.

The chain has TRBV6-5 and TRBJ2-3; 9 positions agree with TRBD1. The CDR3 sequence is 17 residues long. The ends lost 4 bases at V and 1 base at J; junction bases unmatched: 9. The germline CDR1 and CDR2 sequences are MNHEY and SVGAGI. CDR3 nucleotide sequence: TGTGCCAGCAGTTTGGCCCCCCGGGACAGGGGCACAGATACGCAGTATTTT. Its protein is CASSLAPRDRGTDTQYF.

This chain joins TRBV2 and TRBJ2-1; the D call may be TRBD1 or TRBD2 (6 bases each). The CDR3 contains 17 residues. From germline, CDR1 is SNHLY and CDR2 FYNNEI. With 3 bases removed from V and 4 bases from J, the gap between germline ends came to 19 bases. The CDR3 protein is CASSDTRGTRIYNEQFF. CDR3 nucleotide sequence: TGTGCCAGCAGTGACACCCGCGGGACACGGATATACAATGAGCAGTTCTTC.

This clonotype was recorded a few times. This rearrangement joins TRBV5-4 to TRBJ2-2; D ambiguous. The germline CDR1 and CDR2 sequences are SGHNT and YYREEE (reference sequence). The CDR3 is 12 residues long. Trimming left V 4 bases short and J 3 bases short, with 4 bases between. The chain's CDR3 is CASSNYTGELFF. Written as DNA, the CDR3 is TGTGCCAGCAGCAATTACACCGGGGAGCTGTTTTTT.

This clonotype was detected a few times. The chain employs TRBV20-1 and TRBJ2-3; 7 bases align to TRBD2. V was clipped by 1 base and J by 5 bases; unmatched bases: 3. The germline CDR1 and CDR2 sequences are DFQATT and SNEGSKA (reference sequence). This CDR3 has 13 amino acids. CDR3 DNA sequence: TGCAGTGCTAGAGCGAGCGGGGTAGATACGCAGTATTTT. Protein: CSARASGVDTQYF.

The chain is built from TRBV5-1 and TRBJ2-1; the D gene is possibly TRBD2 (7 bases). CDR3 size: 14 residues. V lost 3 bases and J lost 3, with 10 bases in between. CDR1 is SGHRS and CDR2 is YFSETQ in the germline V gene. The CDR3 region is CASSWGGDYNEQFF. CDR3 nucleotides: TGCGCCAGCAGCTGGGGGGGCGACTACAATGAGCAGTTCTTC.

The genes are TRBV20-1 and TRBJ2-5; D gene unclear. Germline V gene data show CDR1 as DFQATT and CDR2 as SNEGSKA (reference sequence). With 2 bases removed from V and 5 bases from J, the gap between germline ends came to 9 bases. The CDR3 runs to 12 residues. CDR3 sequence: CSARMVRETQYF. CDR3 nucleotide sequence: TGCAGTGCTAGAATGGTACGGGAGACCCAGTACTTC.

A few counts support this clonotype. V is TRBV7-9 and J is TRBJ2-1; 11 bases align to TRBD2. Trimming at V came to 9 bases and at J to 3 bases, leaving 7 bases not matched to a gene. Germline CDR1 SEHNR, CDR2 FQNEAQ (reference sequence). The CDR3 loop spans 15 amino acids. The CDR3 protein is CASTLAGGVYNEQFF. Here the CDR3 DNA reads TGTGCCAGTACCTTAGCGGGAGGGGTCTACAATGAGCAGTTCTTC. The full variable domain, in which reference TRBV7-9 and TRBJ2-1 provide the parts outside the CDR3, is DTGVSQNPRHKITKRGQNVTFRCDPISEHNRLYWYRQTLGQGPEFLTYFQNEAQLEKSRLLSDRFSAERPKGSFSTLEIQRTEQGDSAMYLCASTLAGGVYNEQFFGPGTRLTVL.

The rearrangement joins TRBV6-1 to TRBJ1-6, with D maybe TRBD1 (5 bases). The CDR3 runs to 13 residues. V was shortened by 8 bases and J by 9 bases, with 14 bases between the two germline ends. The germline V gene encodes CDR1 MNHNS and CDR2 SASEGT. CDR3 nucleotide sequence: TGTGCCAGCTGGGGGGGGGGGAGTTCACCCCTCCACTTT. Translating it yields CASWGGGSSPLHF.

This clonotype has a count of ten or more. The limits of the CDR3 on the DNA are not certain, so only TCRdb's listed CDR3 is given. The CDR3 here is CASSLGYFGPNTGELFF. The chain joins TRBV12-3 or TRBV12-4 to TRBJ2-2; no check of the table's D call, TRBD2, against the DNA was made. The CDR3 numbers 17 amino acids, ends counted.

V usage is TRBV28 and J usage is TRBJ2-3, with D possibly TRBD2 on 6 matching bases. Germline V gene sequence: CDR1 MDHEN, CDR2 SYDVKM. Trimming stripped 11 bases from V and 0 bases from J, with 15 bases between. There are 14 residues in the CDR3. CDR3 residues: CAGGNPSSTDTQYF. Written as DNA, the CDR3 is TGTGCCGGCGGGAACCCCTCTAGCACAGATACGCAGTATTTT.

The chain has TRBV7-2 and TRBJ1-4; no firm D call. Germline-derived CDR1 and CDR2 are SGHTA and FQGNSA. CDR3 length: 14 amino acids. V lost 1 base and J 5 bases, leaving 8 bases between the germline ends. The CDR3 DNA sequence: TGTGCCAGCAGCTTAGAACTATGGAATGAAAAACTGTTTTTT. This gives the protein CASSLELWNEKLFF. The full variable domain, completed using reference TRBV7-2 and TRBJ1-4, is GAGVSQSPSNKVTEKGKDVELRCDPISGHTALYWYRQSLGQGLEFLIYFQGNSAPDKSGLPSDRFSAERTGGSVSTLTIQRTQQEDSAVYLCASSLELWNEKLFFGSGTQLSVL.

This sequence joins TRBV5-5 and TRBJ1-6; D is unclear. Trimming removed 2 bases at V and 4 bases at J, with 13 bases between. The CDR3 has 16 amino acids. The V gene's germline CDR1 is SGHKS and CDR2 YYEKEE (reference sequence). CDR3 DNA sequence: TGTGCCAGCAGCTTTGGTCAGCCGGAATATAATTCACCCCTCCACTTT. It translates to CASSFGQPEYNSPLHF. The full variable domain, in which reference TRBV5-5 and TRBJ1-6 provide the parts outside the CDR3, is DAGVTQSPTHLIKTRGQQVTLRCSPISGHKSVSWYQQVLGQGPQFIFQYYEKEERGRGNFPDRFSARQFPNYSSELNVNALLLGDSALYLCASSFGQPEYNSPLHFGNGTRLTVT.